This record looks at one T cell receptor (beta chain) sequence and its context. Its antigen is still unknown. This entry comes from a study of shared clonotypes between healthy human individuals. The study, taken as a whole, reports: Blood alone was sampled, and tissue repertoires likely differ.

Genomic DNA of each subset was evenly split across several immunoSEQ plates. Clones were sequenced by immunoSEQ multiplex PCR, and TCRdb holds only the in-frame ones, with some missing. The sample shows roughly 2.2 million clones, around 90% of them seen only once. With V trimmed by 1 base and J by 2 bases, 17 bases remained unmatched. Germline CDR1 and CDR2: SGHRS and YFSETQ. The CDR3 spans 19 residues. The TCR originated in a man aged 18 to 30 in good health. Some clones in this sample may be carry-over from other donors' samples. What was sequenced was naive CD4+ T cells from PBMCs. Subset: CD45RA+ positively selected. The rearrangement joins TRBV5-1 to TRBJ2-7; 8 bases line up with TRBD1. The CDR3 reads CASSLSPRQGALSAYEQYF. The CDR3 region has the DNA TGCGCCAGCAGCTTGTCTCCCAGGCAGGGGGCATTATCAGCCTACGAGCAGTACTTC. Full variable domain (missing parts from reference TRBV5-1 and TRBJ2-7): KAGVTQTPRYLIKTRGQQVTLSCSPISGHRSVSWYQQTPGQGLQFLFEYFSETQRNKGNFPGRFSGRQFSNSRSEMNVSTLELGDSALYLCASSLSPRQGALSAYEQYFGPGTRLTVT.